The 17 T cell receptor beta chains below were found in one sample sequenced in a study of T cell responses to AZD1222 COVID-19 vaccine. Clones were read by immunoSEQ multiplex PCR, and TCRdb kept only the in-frame ones, dropping some. Here the sample spans under 150,000 clones, approximately 89% being singletons. Sequenced here: peripheral blood, sampled 28 days after the second AZD1222 dose. These receptors all stem from an adult who received the AZD1222 COVID-19 vaccine.

This rearrangement joins TRBV4-3 to TRBJ2-3; TRBD2 matches 12 bases. Per the germline V gene, CDR1 is LGHNA and CDR2 is YSLEER. V lost 0 bases and J lost 8; bases outside the gene matches: 9. This CDR3 comprises 17 residues. The CDR3 bases are TGCGCCAGCAGCCAAGATTGGGCTAGCGGGGGGGGGAGTACGCAGTATTTT. Translation: CASSQDWASGGGSTQYF.

The rearrangement joins TRBV7-2 to TRBJ1-5; TRBD1 aligns across 7 bases. Germline V gives CDR1 SGHTA, CDR2 FQGNSA. J was trimmed by 3 bases and V by 1 base; bases with no gene match: 6. This CDR3 spans 16 amino acids. DNA of the CDR3: TGTGCCAGCAGCTTAGATCGGCAGGGGGTCAATCAGCCCCAGCATTTT. This encodes CASSLDRQGVNQPQHF.

The V call is TRBV9, the J call TRBJ1-6, with TRBD1 matching 7 bases. Germline V gene lookup returns CDR1 SGDLS and CDR2 YYNGEE. CDR3 size: 16 residues. Losses at the gene ends were 4 bases for V and 6 bases for J; bases not matched to a gene: 10. CDR3 in DNA: TGTGCCAGCAGCTCCCCCGGGACAGCGCCTAATTCACCCCTCCACTTT. It is translated as CASSSPGTAPNSPLHF.

V gene TRBV9 combines with J gene TRBJ1-2; D is uncertain. This CDR3 is built from 15 residues. Per the germline V gene, CDR1 is SGDLS and CDR2 is YYNGEE. V was shortened by 0 bases and J by 5 bases, with 14 bases between the two germline ends. Here the CDR3 DNA reads TGTGCCAGCAGCGTAGGGGAGGGCGCTTCTTATGGCTACACCTTC. This sequence encodes CASSVGEGASYGYTF.

The chain recombines TRBV24-1 with TRBJ1-2; 9 bases match TRBD1. The CDR3 totals 15 residues. Looked up from germline, CDR1 is KGHDR and CDR2 is SFDVKD. V dropped 2 bases and J dropped 5; count of bases not matched to a gene: 5. CDR3 sequence reads: CATSDSGTGRYGYTF. The CDR3 DNA sequence: TGTGCCACCAGTGATTCCGGGACAGGGAGGTATGGCTACACCTTC.

The chain combines TRBV5-1 with TRBJ1-2; D is possibly TRBD1 (6 bases). The CDR3 runs 14 residues. Germline values: CDR1 SGHRS, CDR2 YFSETQ. With 4 bases removed from V and 6 bases from J, the gap between germline ends came to 16 bases. The CDR3 DNA reads as TGCGCCAGCAGCGGGGGACAAGAAGGTGATGGCTACACCTTC. Its protein is CASSGGQEGDGYTF.

This clone has only a few counts. The chain recombines TRBV11-2 with TRBJ1-1, with a weak D call TRBD1 (5 bases). CDR1 is SGHAT and CDR2 is FQNNGV in the germline V gene. V shed 3 bases and J shed 10 bases, with 12 bases lying between them. There are 12 residues in the CDR3. CDR3 coding DNA: TGTGCCAGCAGCTTGGAAGGGACGCTAGCTTTCTTT. Protein product: CASSLEGTLAFF.

The chain joins TRBV19 to TRBJ2-7; D ambiguous. Germline V gene sequence: CDR1 LNHDA, CDR2 SQIVND (reference sequence). The CDR3 is 12 amino acids. Between the trimmed V and J ends, which lost 2 bases and 5 bases, there was a span of 7 bases. The CDR3 DNA reads TGTGCCAGTAGTATACACGCCGACGAGCAGTACTTC. This encodes CASSIHADEQYF.

The J gene is TRBJ2-2, the V gene TRBV3-1 (or the pseudogene TRBV3-2); D is unresolved. The V gene's germline CDR1 is LGHDT and CDR2 YNNKEL (reference sequence). Between the trimmed V and J ends, which lost 0 bases and 5 bases, there was a span of 10 bases. The CDR3 spans 15 residues. This chain's CDR3 is CASSQDRLATGELFF. CDR3 in DNA: TGTGCCAGCAGCCAAGACAGGTTGGCTACCGGGGAGCTGTTTTTT.

The gene calls are TRBV2 and TRBJ2-7; maybe TRBD2 (6 bases). CDR3 length equals 14 residues. V lost 4 bases and J lost 6, with 16 bases in between. Germline V gives CDR1 SNHLY, CDR2 FYNNEI. The CDR3 sequence: CASSAAMEGLEQYF. As DNA, the CDR3 is TGTGCCAGCAGTGCGGCGATGGAGGGCCTCGAGCAGTACTTC.

The rearrangement links TRBV9 to TRBJ2-1; D may be TRBD2 (6 bases). CDR3 length: 17 residues. CDR1 and CDR2 (germline): SGDLS, YYNGEE. V lost 2 bases, J lost 0 bases, and 15 bases lay in between. The CDR3, as DNA: TGTGCCAGCAGCGTGGCTCAGCGGGCTAGCTCCTACAATGAGCAGTTCTTC. Protein: CASSVAQRASSYNEQFF.

The chain carries TRBV3-1 (or the pseudogene TRBV3-2) and TRBJ1-6; D possibly corresponds to TRBD1 (6 bases). The CDR3 runs 18 residues. Germline V CDR1 and CDR2: LGHDT, YNNKEL (reference sequence). The V end lost 5 bases, the J end lost 0 bases, and 17 bases lay between the germline ends. The CDR3 DNA sequence: TGTGCCAGCAGCGGGCCGCGGGGACAAAGCTCCTATAATTCACCCCTCCACTTT. This sequence encodes CASSGPRGQSSYNSPLHF.

The chain has TRBV18 and TRBJ1-5, with 7 bases that match TRBD1. V gave up 5 bases and J gave up 4 bases; unmatched junction bases: 8. CDR1 KGHSH and CDR2 LQKENI come from the germline V gene. The CDR3 totals 15 residues. CDR3 loop: CASSNQGVGNQPQHF. CDR3 bases: TGTGCCAGCTCAAATCAGGGGGTGGGGAATCAGCCCCAGCATTTT.

The chain is built from TRBV5-1 and TRBJ2-5; D may match TRBD1 or TRBD2 (5 bases each). The germline V gene encodes CDR1 SGHRS and CDR2 YFSETQ. CDR3 length equals 14 residues. V was clipped by 3 bases and J by 1 base, with 10 bases between them. As DNA, the CDR3 is TGCGCCAGCAGCTACTCCGGGACCCAAGAGACCCAGTACTTC. This translates into CASSYSGTQETQYF.

This clone was counted only a few times. J is TRBJ2-7 and V is TRBV10-1; tentatively, D is TRBD2 (6 bases). Trimming took off 4 bases at V and 1 base at J, with 8 bases between the two ends. This CDR3 contains 13 residues. Germline CDR1 reads WNHNN; CDR2 reads SYGVQD (reference sequence). The CDR3 protein is CASSAGGSYEQYF. The CDR3 region has the DNA TGCGCCAGCAGTGCTGGGGGGTCCTACGAGCAGTACTTC.

The chain combines TRBV6-4 with TRBJ1-1; D perhaps matches TRBD1 (6 bases). The CDR3 contains 15 residues. Germline V gives CDR1 MRHNA, CDR2 SNTAGT. Trimming took off 7 bases at V and 3 bases at J, with 18 bases between the two ends. The CDR3 region is CASNSWRGFDTEAFF. CDR3 sequence (DNA): TGTGCCAGCAATTCCTGGAGGGGGTTTGACACTGAAGCTTTCTTT.

The V gene is TRBV6-4, the J gene TRBJ1-2; 11 bases map to TRBD1. CDR1 is MRHNA and CDR2 is SNTAGT in the germline V gene. The CDR3 sequence is 15 residues long. J gave up 4 bases and V 4 bases, and 5 bases lay outside the gene matches. CDR3 residues: CASSVSGQGGYGYTF. CDR3 coding DNA: TGTGCCAGCAGTGTTTCGGGACAGGGGGGCTATGGCTACACCTTC.